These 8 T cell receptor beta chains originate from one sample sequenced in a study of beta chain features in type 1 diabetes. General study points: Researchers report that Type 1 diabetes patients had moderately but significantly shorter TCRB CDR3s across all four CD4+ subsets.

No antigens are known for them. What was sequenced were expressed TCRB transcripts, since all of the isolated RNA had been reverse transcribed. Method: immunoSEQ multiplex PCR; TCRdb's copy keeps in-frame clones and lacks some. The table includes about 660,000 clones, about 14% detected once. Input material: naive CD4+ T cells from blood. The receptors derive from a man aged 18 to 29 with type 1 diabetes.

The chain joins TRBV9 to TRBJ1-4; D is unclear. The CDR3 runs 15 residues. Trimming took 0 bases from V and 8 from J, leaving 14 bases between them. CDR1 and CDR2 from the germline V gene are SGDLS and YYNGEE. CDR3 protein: CASSVAGLGEEKLFF. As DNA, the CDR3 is TGTGCCAGCAGCGTAGCCGGGTTGGGAGAGGAAAAACTGTTTTTT.

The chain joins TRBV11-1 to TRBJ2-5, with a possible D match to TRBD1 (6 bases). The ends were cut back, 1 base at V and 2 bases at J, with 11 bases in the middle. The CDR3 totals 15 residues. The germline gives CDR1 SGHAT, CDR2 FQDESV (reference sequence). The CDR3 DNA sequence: TGTGCCAGCAGCTTAGGGGGGACAACTCAAGAGACCCAGTACTTC. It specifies CASSLGGTTQETQYF.

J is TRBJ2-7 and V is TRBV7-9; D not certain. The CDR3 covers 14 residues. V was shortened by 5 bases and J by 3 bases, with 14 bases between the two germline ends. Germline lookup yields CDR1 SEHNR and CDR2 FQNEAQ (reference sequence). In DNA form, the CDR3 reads TGTGCCAGCAGCACACAGACTCCCGGCTACGAGCAGTACTTC. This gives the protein CASSTQTPGYEQYF.

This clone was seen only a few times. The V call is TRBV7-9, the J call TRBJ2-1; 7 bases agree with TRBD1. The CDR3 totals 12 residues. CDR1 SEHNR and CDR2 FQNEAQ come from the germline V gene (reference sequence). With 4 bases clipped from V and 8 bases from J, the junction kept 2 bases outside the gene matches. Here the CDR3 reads CASSSQGDEQFF. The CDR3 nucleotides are TGTGCCAGCAGCTCCCAGGGGGATGAGCAGTTCTTC.

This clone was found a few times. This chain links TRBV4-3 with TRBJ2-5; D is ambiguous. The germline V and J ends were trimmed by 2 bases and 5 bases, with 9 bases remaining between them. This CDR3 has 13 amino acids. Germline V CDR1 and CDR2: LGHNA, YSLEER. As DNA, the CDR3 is TGCGCCAGCAGCCAACAGCGACGGGAGACCCAGTACTTC. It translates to CASSQQRRETQYF.

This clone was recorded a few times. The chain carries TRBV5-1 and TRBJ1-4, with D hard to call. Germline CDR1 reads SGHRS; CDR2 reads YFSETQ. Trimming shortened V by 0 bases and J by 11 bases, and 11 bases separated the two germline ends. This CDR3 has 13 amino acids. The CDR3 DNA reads TGCGCCAGCAGCTTGGACACTGGTGGTAAACTGTTTTTT. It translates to CASSLDTGGKLFF.

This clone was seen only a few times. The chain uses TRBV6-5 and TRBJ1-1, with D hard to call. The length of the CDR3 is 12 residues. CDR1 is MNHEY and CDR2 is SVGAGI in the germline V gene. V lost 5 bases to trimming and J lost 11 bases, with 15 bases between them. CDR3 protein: CASSSRSPGAFF. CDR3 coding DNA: TGTGCCAGCAGTAGCCGGAGCCCGGGGGCTTTCTTT.

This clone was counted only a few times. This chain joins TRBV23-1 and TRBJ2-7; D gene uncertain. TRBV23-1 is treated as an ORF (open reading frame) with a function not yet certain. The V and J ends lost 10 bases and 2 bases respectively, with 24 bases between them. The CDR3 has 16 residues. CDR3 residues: CATLPDPPAVPYEQYF. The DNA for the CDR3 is TGCGCCACCCTCCCCGACCCACCCGCAGTCCCCTACGAGCAGTACTTC.